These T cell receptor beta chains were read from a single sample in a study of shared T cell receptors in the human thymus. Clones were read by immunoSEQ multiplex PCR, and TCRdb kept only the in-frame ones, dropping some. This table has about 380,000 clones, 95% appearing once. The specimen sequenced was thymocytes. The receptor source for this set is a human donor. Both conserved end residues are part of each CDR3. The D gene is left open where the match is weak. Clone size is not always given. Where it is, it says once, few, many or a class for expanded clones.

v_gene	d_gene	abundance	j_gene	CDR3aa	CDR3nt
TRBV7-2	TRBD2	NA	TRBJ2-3	CASSKPSLAEIPTDTQYF	TGTGCCAGCAGCAAACCAAGCCTAGCGGAGATTCCCACAGATACGCAGTATTTT
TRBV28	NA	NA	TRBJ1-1	CASIVTASLNTEAFF	TGTGCCAGCATTGTGACAGCGAGTTTGAACACTGAAGCTTTCTTT
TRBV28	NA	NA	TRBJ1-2	CASSLERSPSPGGYTF	TGTGCCAGCAGTTTAGAACGCTCACCCTCCCCGGGGGGCTACACCTTC
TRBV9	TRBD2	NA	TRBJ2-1	CASSVTGGWNEQFF	TGTGCCAGCAGCGTAACGGGAGGGTGGAATGAGCAGTTCTTC
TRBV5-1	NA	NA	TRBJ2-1	CASSTNRQHNEQFF	TGCGCCAGCAGCACAAACCGACAGCACAATGAGCAGTTCTTC
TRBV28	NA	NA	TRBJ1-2	CASSFHGGYTF	TGTGCCAGCAGTTTCCACGGAGGCTACACCTTC
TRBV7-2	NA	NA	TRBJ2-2	CASSLVASSRERFTGELFF	TGTGCCAGCAGCTTAGTGGCCAGTAGCAGGGAGAGGTTCACCGGGGAGCTGTTTTTT
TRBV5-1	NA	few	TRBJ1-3	CASSLGGSGNTIYF	TGCGCCAGCAGCTTGGGGGGCTCTGGAAACACCATATATTTT
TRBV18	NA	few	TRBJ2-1	CASSPWEPGRTSHNEQFF	TGTGCCAGCTCACCATGGGAACCGGGACGAACGTCCCACAATGAGCAGTTCTTC
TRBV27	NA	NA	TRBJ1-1	CPKSGAFF	TGTCCGAAGAGCGGAGCTTTCTTT
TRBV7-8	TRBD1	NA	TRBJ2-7	CASSRIQGPYEQYF	TGTGCCAGCAGCCGGATACAGGGGCCCTACGAGCAGTACTTC
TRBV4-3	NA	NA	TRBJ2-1	CASSQAGHSSYNEQFF	TGCGCCAGCAGCCAAGCTGGGCATAGCTCCTACAATGAGCAGTTCTTC
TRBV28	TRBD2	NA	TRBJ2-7	CASSLSGSGVYYEQYF	TGTGCCAGCAGTTTAAGCGGGAGTGGGGTATACTACGAGCAGTACTTC
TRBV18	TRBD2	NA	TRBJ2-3	CASSHGTSGTDTQYF	TGTGCCAGCTCACACGGGACTAGCGGAACAGATACGCAGTATTTT
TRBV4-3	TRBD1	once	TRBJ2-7	CASSQEGKAFDRDNAYEQYF	TGCGCCAGCAGCCAAGAGGGAAAGGCCTTTGACAGGGACAATGCCTACGAGCAGTACTTC
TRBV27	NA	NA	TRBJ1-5	CASSLGSTVNSNQPQHF	TGTGCCAGCAGTTTAGGTAGTACGGTTAATAGCAATCAGCCCCAGCATTTT
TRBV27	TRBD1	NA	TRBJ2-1	CASSAPGQTNNEQFF	TGTGCCAGCAGTGCCCCGGGACAGACAAACAATGAGCAGTTCTTC
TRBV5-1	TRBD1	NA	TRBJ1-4	CASRLEQGDPNEKLFF	TGCGCCAGCAGGTTAGAACAGGGGGACCCAAATGAAAAACTGTTTTTT
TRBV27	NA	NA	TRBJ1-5	CASRLYSNQPQHF	TGTGCCAGCAGACTATATAGCAATCAGCCCCAGCATTTT
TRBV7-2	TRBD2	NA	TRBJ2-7	CASSLGTSVTEQYF	TGTGCCAGCAGCCTAGGGACTAGCGTGACAGAGCAGTACTTC
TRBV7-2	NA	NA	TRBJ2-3	CASSSVRSYDTQYF	TGTGCCAGCAGCTCCGTACGTTCCTACGATACGCAGTATTTT
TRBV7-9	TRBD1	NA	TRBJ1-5	CASGGVQGESNQPQHF	TGTGCCAGCGGTGGAGTACAGGGGGAGAGCAATCAGCCCCAGCATTTT
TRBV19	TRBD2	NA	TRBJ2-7	CASSTPSLAGGLGEQYF	TGTGCCAGTAGTACCCCTTCCCTAGCGGGAGGGTTGGGAGAGCAGTACTTC
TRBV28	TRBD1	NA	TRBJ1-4	CASSFPRTGGGEVVWNEKLFF	TGTGCCAGCAGTTTTCCCCGGACAGGGGGCGGAGAGGTGGTATGGAATGAAAAACTGTTTTTT
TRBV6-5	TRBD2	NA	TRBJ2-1	CASSQRENEQFF	TGTGCCAGCAGCCAGCGGGAGAATGAGCAGTTCTTC
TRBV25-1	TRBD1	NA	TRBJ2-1	CASSQGEDNEQFF	TGTGCCAGCAGCCAGGGGGAAGACAATGAGCAGTTCTTC
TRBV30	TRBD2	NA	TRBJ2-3	CAWSQAGEASDTQYF	TGTGCCTGGAGCCAAGCGGGAGAGGCATCAGATACGCAGTATTTT
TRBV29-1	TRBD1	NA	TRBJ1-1	CSVVRAGTGRAEAFF	TGCAGCGTAGTAAGGGCCGGGACAGGGAGGGCTGAAGCTTTCTTT
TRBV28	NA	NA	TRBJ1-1	CASSYPPTAAAAEAFF	TGTGCCAGCAGTTACCCCCCGACAGCGGCGGCCGCTGAAGCTTTCTTT
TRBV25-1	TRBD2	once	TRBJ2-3	CASSGTSFSGDDTDTQYF	TGTGCCAGCAGTGGGACGAGCTTTAGCGGGGATGACACAGATACGCAGTATTTT
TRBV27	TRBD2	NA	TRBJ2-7	CASSRFRVTSGRAGYEQYF	TGTGCCAGCAGTAGATTTAGGGTGACTAGCGGGAGGGCCGGCTACGAGCAGTACTTC
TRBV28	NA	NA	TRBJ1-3	CASSPGSSSGNTIYF	TGTGCCAGCAGTCCGGGTTCGAGCTCTGGAAACACCATATATTTT